The T cell receptor beta chain under discussion was sequenced for a study of identical twins. Study-wide results and limits: The authors drew conclusions from cross-sectional statistical analysis rather than following the same donors.

Concerning this clonotype itself: Its antigen is not known.

Through template switching, a universal primer site was introduced, and the cDNA contained unique molecular identifiers. TCRdb independently ran MiXCR on the 5' RACE reads; one entry per CDR3 protein. Seen here are some 440,000 distinct CDR3 sequences, roughly 26% observed once, and the top ten hold about 2.7%. The CDR3 is 14 amino acids. CDR1 is SGHTA and CDR2 is FQGNSA in the germline V gene. J lost 7 bases, V lost 3 bases, and 4 bases had no gene match. This sample also appeared in a second study, on T cells expressing NK-cell markers.

Sequenced material: CD4+ T cells sorted from blood. The source of this sequence is a woman between 18 and 29 years old in good health. V usage is TRBV7-2 and J usage is TRBJ2-2, with 8 bases that match TRBD2. DNA of the CDR3: TGTGCCAGCAGCTTTAGGACTAGCATCGGGGAGCTGTTTTTT. As protein: CASSFRTSIGELFF.